These T cell receptor beta chains were read from a single sample in a study of PD-1 blockade in classical Hodgkin lymphoma. Clones were sequenced by immunoSEQ multiplex PCR, and TCRdb holds only the in-frame ones, with some missing. The sample holds about 28,000 clones; 80% are singletons and the top ten take 16%. Sequenced material: peripheral blood mononuclear cells (PBMCs), taken before the fourth cycle of nivolumab. The receptors were gathered from a human donor with classical Hodgkin lymphoma. Each CDR3 is given with its conserved first and last residue. Size is stated for part of the rows, as once, few or many counts, or as a class when the clone is expanded.

TRBJ2-7 . TRBV28 CASSLRGRNEQYF
TRBJ2-3 . TRBV28 CASSDPGGGMTDTQYF
TRBJ1-2 . TRBV6-5 CASSSPGSGNYGYTF
TRBJ2-2 . TRBV27 CASRRDTYTGELFF
TRBJ2-5 medium-sized TRBV5-4 CASSLGPAGGETQYF
TRBJ1-5 medium-sized TRBV7-2 CASSLVDSHSNQPQHF
TRBJ2-5 . TRBV5-4 CASSTTAGEQETQYF
TRBJ2-5 . TRBV7-8 CASSLNLRIGGTQYF
TRBJ2-7 once TRBV28 CASSPLGGSNEQYF
TRBJ1-1 . TRBV7-9 CASSPIRTDTEAFF
TRBJ1-3 . TRBV5-6 CASSQPAGGSGNTIYF
TRBJ2-7 . TRBV19 CASSIDPMGEQYF
TRBJ2-7 few TRBV19 CASSIGTGILYEQYF
TRBJ1-1 . TRBV5-1 CASSLEGGLGTEAFF
TRBJ1-3 few TRBV18 CASSPMTASTSGNTIYF
TRBJ2-3 . TRBV6-4 CASSDEEGDTQYF
TRBJ2-1 . TRBV18 CASSPRLAYYNEQFF
TRBJ2-7 . TRBV5-1 CASSLAPGAYEQYF
TRBJ1-1 . TRBV4-1 CASSFGFETLNTEAFF
TRBJ1-5 . TRBV7-8 CASSLMTGPQHF
TRBJ2-4 . TRBV6-1 CASSDSLGVGNIQYF
TRBJ2-1 . TRBV6-1 CASSETGAYNEQFF
TRBJ1-2 . TRBV6-5 CASSYQGAYGYTF
TRBJ2-3 . TRBV27 CASSFRGADTQYF
TRBJ1-3 few TRBV6-1 CASSLVNTIYF
TRBJ2-5 . TRBV5-4 CASSSGDYQETQYF